Described below is a single TCR beta chain sequence and its context. The PCR ran on 60 Vbeta and 13 Jbeta primers. TCRdb keeps only in-frame clones here, not all; method: immunoSEQ multiplex PCR. The table lists 150,000 or so clones, around 79% of them singletons. This CDR3 contains 21 residues. The germline V gene encodes CDR1 MNHEY and CDR2 SMNVEV (reference sequence). J gave up 0 bases and V 0 bases, and 13 bases lay outside the gene matches. This entry comes from a study of cytomegalovirus exposure and HLA in healthy donors. The origin of this receptor is a man in his fifties in good health and CMV-seropositive. The chain employs TRBV27 and TRBJ1-6, with 8 positions matching TRBD1. Sequenced sample: PBMCs. The CDR3 region has the DNA TGTGCCAGCAGTTTATCGGGGGACAGGCTCCTAAGGAGCTCCTATAATTCACCCCTCCACTTT. It codes for CASSLSGDRLLRSSYNSPLHF.